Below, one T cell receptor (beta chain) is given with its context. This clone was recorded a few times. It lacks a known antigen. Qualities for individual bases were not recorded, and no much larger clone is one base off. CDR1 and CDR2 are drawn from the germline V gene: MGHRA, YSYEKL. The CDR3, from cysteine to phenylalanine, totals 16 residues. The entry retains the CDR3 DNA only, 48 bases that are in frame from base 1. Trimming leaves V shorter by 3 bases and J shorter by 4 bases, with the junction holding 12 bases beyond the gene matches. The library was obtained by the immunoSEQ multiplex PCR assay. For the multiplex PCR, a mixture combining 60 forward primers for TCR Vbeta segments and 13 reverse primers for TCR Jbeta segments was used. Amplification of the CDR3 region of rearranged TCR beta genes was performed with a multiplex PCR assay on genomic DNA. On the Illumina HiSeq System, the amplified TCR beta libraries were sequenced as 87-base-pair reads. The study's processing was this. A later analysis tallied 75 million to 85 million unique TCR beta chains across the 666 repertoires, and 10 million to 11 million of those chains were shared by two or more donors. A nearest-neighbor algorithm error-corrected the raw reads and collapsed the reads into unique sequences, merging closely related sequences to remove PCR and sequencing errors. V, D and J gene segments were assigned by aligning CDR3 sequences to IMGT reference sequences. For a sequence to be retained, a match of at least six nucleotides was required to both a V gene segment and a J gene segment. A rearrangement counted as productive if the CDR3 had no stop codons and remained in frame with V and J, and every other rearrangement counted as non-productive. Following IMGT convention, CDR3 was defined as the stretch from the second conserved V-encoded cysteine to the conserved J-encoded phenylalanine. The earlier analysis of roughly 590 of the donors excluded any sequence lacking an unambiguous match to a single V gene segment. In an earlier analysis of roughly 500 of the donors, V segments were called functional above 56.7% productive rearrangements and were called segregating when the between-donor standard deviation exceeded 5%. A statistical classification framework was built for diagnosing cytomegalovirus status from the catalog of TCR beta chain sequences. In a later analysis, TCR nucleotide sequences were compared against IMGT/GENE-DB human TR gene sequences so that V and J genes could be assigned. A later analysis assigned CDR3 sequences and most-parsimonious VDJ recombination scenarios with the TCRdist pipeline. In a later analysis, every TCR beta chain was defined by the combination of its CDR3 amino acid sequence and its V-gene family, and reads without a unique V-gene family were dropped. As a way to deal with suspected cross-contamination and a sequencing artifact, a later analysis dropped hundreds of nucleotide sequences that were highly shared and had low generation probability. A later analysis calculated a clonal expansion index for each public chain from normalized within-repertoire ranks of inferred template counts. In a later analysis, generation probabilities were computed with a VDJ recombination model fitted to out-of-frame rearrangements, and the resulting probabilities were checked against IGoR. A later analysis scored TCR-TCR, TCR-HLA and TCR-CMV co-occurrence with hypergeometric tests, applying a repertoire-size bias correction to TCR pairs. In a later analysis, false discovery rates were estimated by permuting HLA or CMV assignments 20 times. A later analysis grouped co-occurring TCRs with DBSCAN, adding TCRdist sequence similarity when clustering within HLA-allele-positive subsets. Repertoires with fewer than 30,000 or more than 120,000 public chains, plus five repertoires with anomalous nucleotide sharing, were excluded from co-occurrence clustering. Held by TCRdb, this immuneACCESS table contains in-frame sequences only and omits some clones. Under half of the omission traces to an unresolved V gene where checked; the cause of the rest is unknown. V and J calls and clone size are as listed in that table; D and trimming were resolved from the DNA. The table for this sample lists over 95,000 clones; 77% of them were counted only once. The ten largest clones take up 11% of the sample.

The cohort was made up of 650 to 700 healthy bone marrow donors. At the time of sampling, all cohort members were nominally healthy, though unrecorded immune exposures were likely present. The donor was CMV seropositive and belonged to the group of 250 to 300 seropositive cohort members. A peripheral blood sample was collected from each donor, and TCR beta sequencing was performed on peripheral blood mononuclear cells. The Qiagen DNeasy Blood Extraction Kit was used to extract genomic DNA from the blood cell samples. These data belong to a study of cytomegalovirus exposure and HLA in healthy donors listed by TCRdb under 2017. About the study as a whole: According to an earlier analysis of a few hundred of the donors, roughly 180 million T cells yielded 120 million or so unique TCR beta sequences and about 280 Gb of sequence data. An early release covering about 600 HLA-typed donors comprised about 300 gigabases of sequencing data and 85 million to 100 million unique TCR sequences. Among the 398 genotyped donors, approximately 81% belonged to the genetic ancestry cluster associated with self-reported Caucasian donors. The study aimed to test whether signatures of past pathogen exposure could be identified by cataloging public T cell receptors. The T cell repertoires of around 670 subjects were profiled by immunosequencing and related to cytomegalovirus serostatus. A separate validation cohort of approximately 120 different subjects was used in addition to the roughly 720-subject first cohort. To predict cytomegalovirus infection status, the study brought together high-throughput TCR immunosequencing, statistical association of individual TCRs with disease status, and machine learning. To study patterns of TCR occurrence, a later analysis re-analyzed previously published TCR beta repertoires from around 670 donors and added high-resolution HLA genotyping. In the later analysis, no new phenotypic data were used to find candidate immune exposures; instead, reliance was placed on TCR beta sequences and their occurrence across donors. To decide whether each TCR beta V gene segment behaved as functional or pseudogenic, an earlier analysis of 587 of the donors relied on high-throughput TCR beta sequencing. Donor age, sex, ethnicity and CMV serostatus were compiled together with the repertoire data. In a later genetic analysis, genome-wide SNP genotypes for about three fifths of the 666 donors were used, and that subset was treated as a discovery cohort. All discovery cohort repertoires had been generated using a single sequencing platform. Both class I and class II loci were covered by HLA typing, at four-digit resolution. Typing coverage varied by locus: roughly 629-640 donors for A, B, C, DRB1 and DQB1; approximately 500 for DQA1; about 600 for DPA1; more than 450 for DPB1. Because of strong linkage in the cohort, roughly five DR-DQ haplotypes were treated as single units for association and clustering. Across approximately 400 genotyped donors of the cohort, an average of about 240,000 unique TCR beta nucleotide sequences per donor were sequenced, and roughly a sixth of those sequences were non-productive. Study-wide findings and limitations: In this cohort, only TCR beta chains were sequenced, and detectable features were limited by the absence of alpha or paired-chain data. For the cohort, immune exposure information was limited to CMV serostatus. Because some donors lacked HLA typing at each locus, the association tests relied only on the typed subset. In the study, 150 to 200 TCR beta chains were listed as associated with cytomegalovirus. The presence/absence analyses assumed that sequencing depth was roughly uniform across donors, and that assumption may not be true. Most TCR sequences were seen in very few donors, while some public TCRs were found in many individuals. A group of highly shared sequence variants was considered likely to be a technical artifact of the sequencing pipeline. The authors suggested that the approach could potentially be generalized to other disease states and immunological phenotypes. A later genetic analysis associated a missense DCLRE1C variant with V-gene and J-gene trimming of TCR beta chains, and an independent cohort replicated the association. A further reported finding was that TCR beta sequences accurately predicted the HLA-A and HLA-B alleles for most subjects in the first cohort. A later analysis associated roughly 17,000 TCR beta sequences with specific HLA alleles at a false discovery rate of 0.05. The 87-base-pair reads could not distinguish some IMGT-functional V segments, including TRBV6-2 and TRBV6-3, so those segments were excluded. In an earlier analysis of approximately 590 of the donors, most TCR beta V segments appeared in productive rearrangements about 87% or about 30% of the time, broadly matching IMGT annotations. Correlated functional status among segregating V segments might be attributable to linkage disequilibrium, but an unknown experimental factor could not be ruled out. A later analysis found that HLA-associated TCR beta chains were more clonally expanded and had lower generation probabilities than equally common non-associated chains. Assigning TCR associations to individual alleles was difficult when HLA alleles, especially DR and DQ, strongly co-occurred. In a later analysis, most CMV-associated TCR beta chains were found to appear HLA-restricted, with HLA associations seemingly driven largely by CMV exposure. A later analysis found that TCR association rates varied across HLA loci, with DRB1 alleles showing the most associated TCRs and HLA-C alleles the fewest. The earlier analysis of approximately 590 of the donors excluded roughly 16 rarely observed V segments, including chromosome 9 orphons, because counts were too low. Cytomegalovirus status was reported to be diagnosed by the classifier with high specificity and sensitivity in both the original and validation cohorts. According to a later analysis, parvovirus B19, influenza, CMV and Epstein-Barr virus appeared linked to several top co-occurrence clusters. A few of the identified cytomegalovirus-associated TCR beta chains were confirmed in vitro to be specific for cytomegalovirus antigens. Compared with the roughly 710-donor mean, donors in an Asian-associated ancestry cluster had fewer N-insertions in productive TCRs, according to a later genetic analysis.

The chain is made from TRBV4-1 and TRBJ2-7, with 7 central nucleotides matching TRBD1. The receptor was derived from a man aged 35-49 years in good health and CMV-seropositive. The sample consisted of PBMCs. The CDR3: CASSQSERQGGYEQYF. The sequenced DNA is TGCGCCAGCAGCCAGAGCGAACGACAGGGTGGGTACGAGCAGTACTTC.